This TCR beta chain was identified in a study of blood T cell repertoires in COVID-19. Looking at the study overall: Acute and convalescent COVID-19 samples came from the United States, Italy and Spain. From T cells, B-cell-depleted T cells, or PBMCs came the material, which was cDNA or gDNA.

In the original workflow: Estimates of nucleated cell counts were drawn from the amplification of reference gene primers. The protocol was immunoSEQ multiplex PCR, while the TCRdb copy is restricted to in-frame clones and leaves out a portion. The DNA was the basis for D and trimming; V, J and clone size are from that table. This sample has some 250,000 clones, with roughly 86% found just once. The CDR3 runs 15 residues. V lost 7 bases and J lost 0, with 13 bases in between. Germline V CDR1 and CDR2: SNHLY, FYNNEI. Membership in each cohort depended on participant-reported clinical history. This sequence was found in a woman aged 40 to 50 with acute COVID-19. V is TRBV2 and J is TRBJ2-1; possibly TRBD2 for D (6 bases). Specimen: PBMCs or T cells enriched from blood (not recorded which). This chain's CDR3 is CASTGGPDSYNEQFF. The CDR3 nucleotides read TGTGCCAGCACCGGGGGACCGGACTCCTACAATGAGCAGTTCTTC.